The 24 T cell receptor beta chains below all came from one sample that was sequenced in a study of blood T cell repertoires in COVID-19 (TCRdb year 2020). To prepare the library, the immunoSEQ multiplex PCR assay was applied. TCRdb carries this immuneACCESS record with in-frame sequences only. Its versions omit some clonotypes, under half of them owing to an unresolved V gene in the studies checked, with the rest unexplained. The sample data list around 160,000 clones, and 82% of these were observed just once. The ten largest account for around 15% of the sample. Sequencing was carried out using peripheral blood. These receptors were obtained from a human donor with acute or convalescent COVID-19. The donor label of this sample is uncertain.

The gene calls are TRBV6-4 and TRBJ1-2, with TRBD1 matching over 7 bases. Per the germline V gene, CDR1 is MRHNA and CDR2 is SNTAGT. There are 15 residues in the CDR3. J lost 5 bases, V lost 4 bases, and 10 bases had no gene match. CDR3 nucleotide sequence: TGTGCCAGCAGTGTAACCTGGGACAGTGTATATGGCTACACCTTC. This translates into CASSVTWDSVYGYTF.

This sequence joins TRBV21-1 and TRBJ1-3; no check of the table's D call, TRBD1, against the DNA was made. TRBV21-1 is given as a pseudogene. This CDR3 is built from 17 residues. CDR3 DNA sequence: TGTGCCAGCAGCGGGACAGGGGTCGATGGGTCGGGAAACACCATATATTTT. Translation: CASSGTGVDGSGNTIYF.

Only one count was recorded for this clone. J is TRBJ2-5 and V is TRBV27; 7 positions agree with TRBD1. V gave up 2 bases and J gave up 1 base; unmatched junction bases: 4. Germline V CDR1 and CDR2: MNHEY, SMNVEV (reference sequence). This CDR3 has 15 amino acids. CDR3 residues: CASSLQGQSQETQYF. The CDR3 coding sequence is TGTGCCAGCAGTTTACAGGGACAGTCCCAAGAGACCCAGTACTTC.

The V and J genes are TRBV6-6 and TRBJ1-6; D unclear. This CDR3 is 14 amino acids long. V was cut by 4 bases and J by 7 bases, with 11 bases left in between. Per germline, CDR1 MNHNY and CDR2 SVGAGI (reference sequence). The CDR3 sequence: CASSFTRENSPLHF. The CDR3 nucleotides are TGTGCCAGCAGTTTTACCCGGGAAAATTCACCCCTCCACTTT.

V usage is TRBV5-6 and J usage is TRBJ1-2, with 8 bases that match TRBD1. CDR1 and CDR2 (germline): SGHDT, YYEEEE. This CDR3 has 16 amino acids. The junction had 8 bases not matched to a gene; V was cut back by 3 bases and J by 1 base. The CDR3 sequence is CASSSGTGSINYGYTF. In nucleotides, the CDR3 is TGTGCCAGCAGCTCCGGGACAGGATCAATTAACTATGGCTACACCTTC.

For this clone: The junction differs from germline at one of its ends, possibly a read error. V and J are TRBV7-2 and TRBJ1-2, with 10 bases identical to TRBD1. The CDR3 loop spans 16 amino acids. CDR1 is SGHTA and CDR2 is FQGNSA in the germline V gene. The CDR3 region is CASSIAPGQGLNGYTF. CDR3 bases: TGTGCCAGCAGCATAGCCCCGGGACAGGGGTTGAATGGCTACACCTTC.

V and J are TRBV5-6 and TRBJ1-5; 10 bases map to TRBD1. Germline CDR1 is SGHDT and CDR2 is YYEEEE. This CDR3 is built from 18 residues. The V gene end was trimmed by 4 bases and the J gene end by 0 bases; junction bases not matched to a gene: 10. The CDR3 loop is CASSARDRGFYSNQPQHF. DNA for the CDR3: TGTGCCAGCAGCGCCCGGGACAGGGGTTTCTATAGCAATCAGCCCCAGCATTTT.

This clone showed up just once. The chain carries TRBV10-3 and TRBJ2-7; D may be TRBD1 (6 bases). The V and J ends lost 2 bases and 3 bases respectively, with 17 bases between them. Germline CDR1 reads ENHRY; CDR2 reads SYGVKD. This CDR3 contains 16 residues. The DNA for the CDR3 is TGTGCCATCAGTGAGCTCGGGACATCTCACTACTACGAGCAGTACTTC. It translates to CAISELGTSHYYEQYF.

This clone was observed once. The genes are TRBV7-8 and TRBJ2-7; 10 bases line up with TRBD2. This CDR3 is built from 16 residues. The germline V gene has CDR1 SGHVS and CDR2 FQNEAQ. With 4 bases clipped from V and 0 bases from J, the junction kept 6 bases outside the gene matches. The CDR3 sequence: CASSSLAGGGSYEQYF. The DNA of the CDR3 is TGTGCCAGCAGCTCCTTAGCGGGGGGCGGCTCCTACGAGCAGTACTTC.

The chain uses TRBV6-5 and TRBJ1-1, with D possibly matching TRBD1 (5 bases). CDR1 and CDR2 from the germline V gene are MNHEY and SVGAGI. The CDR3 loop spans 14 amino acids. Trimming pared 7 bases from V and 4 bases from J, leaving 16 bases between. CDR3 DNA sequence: TGTGCCAGCACTCAGACACGGGGGGGCACTGAAGCTTTCTTT. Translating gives CASTQTRGGTEAFF.

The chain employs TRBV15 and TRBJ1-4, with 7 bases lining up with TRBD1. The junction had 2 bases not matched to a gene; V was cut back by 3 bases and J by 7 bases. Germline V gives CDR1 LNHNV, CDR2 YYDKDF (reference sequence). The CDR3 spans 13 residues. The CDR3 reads CATSSDRVEKLFF. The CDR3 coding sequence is TGTGCCACCAGCAGTGACAGGGTTGAAAAACTGTTTTTT.

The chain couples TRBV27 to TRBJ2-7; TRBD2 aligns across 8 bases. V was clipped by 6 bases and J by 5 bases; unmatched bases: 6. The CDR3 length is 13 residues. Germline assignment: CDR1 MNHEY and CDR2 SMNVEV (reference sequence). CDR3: CASSRTGGNEQYF. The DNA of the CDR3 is TGTGCCAGCAGCCGGACGGGAGGGAACGAGCAGTACTTC.

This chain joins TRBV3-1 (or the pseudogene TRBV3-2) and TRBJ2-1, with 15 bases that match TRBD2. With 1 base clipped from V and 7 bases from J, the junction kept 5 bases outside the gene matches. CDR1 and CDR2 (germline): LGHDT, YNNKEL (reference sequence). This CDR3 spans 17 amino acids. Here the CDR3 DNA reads TGTGCCAGCAGCCAAGGGACTAGCGGGGGGGATGGGAATGAGCAGTTCTTC. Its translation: CASSQGTSGGDGNEQFF.

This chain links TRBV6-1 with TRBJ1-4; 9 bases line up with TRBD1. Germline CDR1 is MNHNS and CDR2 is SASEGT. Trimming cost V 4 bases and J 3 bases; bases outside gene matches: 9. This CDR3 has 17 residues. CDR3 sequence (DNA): TGTGCCAGCAGTGGGGGACAGGGCACGGAAGCTAATGAAAAACTGTTTTTT. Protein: CASSGGQGTEANEKLFF.

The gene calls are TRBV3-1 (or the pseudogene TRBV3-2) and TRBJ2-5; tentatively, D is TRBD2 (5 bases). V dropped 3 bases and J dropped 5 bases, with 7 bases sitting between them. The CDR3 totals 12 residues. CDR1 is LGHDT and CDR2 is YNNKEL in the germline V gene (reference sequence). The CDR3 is CASSQLAETQYF. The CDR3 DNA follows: TGTGCCAGCAGCCAGTTAGCGGAGACCCAGTACTTC.

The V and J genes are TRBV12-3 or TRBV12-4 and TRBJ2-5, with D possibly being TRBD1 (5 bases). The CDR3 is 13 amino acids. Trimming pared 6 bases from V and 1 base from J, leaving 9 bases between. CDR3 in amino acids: CASRTQGQETQYF. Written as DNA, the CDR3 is TGTGCCAGCAGGACGCAGGGCCAAGAGACCCAGTACTTC.

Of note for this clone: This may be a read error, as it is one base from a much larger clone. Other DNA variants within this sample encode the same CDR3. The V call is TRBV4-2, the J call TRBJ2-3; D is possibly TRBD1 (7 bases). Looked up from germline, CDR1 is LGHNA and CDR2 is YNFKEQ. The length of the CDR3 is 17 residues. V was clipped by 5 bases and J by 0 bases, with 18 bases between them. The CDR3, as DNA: TGTGCCAGCAGCGTAGCAGGGGGGTCCCTGAGCACAGATACGCAGTATTTT. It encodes CASSVAGGSLSTDTQYF.

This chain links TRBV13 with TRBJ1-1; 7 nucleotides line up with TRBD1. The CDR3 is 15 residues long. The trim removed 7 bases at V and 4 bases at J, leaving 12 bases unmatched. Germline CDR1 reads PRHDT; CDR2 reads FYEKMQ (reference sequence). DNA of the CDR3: TGTGCCAGCACCTTTTCCCAGGGGGGCCTCACTGAAGCTTTCTTT. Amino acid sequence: CASTFSQGGLTEAFF.

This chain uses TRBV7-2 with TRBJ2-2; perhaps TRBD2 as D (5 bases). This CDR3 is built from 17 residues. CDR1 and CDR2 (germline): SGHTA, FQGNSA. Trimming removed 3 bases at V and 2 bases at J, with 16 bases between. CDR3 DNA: TGTGCCAGCAGCTTCTCCTGGGGAGAGTCAAACACCGGGGAGCTGTTTTTT. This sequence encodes CASSFSWGESNTGELFF.

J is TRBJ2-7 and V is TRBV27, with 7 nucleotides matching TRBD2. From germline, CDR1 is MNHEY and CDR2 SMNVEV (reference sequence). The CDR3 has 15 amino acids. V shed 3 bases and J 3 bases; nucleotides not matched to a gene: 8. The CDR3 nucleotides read TGTGCCAGCAGTTTGGGAGGGTGGGACCGCTACGAGCAGTACTTC. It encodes CASSLGGWDRYEQYF.

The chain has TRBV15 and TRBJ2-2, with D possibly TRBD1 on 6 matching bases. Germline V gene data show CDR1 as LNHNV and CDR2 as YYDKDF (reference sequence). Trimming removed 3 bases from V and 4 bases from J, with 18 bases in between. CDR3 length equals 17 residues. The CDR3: CATSRDRIGGVTGELFF. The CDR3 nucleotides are TGTGCCACCAGCAGGGACCGGATAGGGGGTGTCACCGGGGAGCTGTTTTTT.

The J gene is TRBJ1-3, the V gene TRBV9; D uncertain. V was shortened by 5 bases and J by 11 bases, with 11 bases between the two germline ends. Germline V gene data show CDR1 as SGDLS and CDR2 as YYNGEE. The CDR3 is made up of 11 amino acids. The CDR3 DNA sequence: TGTGCCAGCAGTGCGGGGATGGCCATATATTTT. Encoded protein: CASSAGMAIYF.

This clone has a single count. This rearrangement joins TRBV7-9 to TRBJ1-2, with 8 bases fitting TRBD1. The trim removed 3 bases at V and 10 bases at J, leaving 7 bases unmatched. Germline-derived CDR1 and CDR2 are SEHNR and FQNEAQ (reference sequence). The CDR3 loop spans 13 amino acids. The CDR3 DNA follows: TGTGCCAGCAGCTTTGGGACAGGAGGGTCCTACACCTTC. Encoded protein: CASSFGTGGSYTF.

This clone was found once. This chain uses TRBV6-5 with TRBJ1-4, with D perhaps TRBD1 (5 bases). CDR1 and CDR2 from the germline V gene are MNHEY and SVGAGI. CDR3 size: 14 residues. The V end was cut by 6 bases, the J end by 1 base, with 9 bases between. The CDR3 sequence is CASRRGGTNEKLFF. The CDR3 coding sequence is TGTGCCAGCAGAAGGGGCGGAACTAATGAAAAACTGTTTTTT.